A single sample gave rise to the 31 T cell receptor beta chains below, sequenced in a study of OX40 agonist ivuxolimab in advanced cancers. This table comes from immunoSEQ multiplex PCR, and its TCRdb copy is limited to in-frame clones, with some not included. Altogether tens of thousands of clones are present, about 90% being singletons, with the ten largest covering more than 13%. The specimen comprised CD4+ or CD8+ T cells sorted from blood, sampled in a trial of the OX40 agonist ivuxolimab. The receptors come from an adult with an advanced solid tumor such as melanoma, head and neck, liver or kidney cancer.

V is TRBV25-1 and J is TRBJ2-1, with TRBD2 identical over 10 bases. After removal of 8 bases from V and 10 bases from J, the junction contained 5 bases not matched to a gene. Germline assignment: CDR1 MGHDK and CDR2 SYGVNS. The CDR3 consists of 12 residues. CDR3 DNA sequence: TGTGCCAGCCGATGGACTAGCGGCGAGCAGTTCTTC. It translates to CASRWTSGEQFF.

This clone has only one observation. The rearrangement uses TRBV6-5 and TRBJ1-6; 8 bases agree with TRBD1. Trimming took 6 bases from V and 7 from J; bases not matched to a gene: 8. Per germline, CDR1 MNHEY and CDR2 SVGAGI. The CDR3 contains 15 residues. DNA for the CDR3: TGTGCCAGCAGACCCGGACAGGGTGACAATTCACCCCTCCACTTT. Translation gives CASRPGQGDNSPLHF.

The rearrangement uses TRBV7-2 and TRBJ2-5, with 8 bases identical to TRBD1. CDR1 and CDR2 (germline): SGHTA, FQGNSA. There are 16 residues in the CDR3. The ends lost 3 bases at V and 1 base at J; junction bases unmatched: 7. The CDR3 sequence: CASSFDQTGVQETQYF. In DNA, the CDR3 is TGTGCCAGCAGCTTTGACCAGACAGGGGTCCAAGAGACCCAGTACTTC.

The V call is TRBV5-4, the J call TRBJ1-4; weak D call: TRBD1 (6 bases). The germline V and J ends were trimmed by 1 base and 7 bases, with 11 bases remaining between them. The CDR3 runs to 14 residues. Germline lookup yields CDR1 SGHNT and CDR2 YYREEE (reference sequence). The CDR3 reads CASSLWGRAEKLFF. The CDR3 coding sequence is TGTGCCAGCAGCTTGTGGGGGCGCGCTGAAAAACTGTTTTTT. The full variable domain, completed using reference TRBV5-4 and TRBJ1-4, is ETGVTQSPTHLIKTRGQQVTLRCSSQSGHNTVSWYQQALGQGPQFIFQYYREEENGRGNFPPRFSGLQFPNYSSELNVNALELDDSALYLCASSLWGRAEKLFFGSGTQLSVL.

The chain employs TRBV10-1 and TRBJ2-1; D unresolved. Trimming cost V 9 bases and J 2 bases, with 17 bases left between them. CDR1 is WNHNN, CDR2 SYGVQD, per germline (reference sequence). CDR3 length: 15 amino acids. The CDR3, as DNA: TGCGCCAGTCTGGAGAGTCCAGAGGCCTACAATGAGCAGTTCTTC. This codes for CASLESPEAYNEQFF.

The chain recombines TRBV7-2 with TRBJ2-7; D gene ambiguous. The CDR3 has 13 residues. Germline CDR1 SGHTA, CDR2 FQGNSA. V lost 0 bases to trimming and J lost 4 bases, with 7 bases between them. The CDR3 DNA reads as TGTGCCAGCAGCTTAGCGGCTGTGTACGAGCAGTACTTC. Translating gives CASSLAAVYEQYF.

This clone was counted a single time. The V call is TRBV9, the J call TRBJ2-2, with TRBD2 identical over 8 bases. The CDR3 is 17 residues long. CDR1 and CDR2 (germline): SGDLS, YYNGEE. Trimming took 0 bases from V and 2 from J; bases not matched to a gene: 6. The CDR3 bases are TGTGCCAGCAGCGTAGAGGGACTAGTCGTTAACACCGGGGAGCTGTTTTTT. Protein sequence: CASSVEGLVVNTGELFF. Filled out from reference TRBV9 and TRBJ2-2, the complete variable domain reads DSGVTQTPKHLITATGQRVTLRCSPRSGDLSVYWYQQSLDQGLQFLIQYYNGEERAKGNILERFSAQQFPDLHSELNLSSLELGDSALYFCASSVEGLVVNTGELFFGEGSRLTVL.

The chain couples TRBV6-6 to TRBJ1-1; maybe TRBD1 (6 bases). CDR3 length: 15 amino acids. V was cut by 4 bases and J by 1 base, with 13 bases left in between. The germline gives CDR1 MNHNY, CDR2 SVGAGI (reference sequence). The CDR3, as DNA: TGTGCCAGCAGTTCCTCGGGGGCATCGAACACTGAAGCTTTCTTT. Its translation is CASSSSGASNTEAFF.

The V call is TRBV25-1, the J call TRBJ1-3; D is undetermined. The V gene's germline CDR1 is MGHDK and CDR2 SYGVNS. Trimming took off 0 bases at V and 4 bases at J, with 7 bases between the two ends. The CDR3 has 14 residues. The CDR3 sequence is CASSEYTEGNTIYF. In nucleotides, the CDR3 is TGTGCCAGCAGTGAATATACAGAAGGAAACACCATATATTTT.

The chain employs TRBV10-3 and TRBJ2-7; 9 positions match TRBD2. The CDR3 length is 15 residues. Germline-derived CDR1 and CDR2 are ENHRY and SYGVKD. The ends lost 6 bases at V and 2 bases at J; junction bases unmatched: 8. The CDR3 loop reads CAIRHAGGTAYEQYF. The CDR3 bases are TGTGCCATCAGACACGCGGGAGGGACAGCCTACGAGCAGTACTTC.

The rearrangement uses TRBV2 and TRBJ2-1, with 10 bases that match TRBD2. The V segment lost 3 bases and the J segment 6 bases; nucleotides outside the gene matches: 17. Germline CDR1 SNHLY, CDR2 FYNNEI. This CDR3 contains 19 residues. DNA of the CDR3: TGTGCCAGCAGTGAGACCGGGACTAGCGATACCCGACCGGCCAATGAGCAGTTCTTC. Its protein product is CASSETGTSDTRPANEQFF.

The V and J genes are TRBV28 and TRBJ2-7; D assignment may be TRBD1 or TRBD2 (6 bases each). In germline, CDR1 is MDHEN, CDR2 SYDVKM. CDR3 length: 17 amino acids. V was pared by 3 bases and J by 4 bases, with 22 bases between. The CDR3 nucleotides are TGTGCCAGCAGTTTTCGTCGCCGCGGGACACAAACTTACGAGCAGTACTTC. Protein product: CASSFRRRGTQTYEQYF.

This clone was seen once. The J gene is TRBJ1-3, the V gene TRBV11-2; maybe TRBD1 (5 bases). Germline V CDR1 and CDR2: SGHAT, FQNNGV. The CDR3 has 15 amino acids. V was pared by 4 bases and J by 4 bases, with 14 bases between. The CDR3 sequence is CASSSQGGGGNTIYF. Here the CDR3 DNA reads TGTGCCAGCAGCTCTCAGGGAGGAGGGGGAAACACCATATATTTT.

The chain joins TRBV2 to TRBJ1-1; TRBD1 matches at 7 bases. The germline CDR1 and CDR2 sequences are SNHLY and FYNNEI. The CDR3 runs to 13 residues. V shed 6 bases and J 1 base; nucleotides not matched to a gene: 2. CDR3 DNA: TGTGCCAGCAGGGGACAGCCGAACACTGAAGCTTTCTTT. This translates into CASRGQPNTEAFF.

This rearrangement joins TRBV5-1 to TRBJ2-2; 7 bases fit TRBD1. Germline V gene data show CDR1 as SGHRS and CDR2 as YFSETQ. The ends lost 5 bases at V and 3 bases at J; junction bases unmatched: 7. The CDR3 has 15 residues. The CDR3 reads CASRLGQAYTGELFF. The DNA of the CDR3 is TGCGCCAGCAGACTTGGACAGGCCTACACCGGGGAGCTGTTTTTT.

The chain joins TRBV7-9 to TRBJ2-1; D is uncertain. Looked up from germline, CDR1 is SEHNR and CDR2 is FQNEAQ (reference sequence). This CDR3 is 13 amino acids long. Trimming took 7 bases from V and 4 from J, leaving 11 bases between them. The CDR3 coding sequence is TGTGCCAGCACCTATCGCGCTTACAATGAGCAGTTCTTC. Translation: CASTYRAYNEQFF.

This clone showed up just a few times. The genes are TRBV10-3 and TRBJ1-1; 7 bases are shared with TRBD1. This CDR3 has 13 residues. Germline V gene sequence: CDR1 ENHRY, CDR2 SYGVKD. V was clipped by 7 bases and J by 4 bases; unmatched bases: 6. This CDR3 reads CAIKGAGGTEAFF. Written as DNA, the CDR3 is TGTGCCATCAAGGGGGCAGGGGGCACTGAAGCTTTCTTT.

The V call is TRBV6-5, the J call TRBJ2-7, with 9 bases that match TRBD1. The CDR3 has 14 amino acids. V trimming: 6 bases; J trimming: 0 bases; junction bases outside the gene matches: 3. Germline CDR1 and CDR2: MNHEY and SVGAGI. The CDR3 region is CASRDRGLSYEQYF. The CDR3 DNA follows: TGTGCCAGCAGGGACAGGGGACTCTCCTACGAGCAGTACTTC.

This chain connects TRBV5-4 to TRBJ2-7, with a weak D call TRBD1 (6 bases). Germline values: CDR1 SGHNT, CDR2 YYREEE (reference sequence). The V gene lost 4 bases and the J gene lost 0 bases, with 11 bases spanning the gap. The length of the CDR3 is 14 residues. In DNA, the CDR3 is TGTGCCAGCAGCCCGGGACATAGCTCCTACGAGCAGTACTTC. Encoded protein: CASSPGHSSYEQYF.

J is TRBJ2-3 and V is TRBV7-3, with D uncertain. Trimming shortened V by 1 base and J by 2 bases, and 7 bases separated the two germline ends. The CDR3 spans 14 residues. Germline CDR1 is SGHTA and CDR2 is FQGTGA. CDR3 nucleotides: TGTGCCAGCAGCTTAAACTACAACACAGATACGCAGTATTTT. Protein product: CASSLNYNTDTQYF.

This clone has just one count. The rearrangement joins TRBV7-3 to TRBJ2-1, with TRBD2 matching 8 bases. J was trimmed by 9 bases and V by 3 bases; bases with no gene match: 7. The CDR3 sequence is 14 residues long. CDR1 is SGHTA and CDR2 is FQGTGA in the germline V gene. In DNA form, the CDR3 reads TGTGCCAGCAGCTTGGCGGGAGGTGTTAGTGAGCAGTTCTTC. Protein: CASSLAGGVSEQFF.

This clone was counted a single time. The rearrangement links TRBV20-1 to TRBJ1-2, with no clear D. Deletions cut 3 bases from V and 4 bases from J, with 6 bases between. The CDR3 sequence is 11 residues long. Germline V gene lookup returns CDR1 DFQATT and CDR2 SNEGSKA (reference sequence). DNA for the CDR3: TGCAGTGCTAGCAGACTCTATGGCTACACCTTC. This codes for CSASRLYGYTF.

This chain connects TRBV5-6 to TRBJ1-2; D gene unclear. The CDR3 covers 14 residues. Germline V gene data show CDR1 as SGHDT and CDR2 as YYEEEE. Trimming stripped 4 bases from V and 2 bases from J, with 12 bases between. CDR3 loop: CASSTGEWNYGYTF. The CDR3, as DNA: TGTGCCAGCAGCACCGGCGAGTGGAACTATGGCTACACCTTC. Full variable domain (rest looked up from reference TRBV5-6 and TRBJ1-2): DAGVTQSPTHLIKTRGQQVTLRCSPKSGHDTVSWYQQALGQGPQFIFQYYEEEERQRGNFPDRFSGHQFPNYSSELNVNALLLGDSALYLCASSTGEWNYGYTFGSGTRLTVV.

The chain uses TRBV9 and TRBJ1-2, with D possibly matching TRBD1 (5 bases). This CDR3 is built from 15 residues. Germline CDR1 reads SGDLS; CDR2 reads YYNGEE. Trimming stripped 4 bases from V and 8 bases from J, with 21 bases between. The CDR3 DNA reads TGTGCCAGCAGCTCCACCGGCCGTTCAGGGTTGGGCTACACCTTC. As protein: CASSSTGRSGLGYTF.

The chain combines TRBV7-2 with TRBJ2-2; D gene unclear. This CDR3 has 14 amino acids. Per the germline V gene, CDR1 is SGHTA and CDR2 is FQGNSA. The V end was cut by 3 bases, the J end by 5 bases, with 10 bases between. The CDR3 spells CASSFRSFTGELFF. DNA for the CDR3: TGTGCCAGCAGCTTTCGCAGTTTTACCGGGGAGCTGTTTTTT.

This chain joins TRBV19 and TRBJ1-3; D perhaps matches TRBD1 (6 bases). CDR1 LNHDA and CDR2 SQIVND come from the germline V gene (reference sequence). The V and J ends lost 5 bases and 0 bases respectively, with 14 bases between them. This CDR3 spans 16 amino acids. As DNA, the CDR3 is TGTGCCAGTAGTCGGGGACACTCCTCCTCTGGAAACACCATATATTTT. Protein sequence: CASSRGHSSSGNTIYF.

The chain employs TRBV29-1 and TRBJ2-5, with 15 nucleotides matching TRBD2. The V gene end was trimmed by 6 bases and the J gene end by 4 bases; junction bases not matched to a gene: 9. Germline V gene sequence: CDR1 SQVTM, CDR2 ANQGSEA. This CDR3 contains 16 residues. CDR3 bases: TGCAGCGTGCGGACTAGCGGGAGGGGAGGAGGAGAGACCCAGTACTTC. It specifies CSVRTSGRGGGETQYF.

Here the CDR3 reads CAWSGGNVSQETQYF. The CDR3 DNA reads as TGTGCCTGGAGTGGGGGTAACGTATCCCAAGAGACCCAGTACTTC. This chain uses TRBV30 with TRBJ2-5, with D hard to call. Trimming shortened V by 1 base and J by 1 base, and 13 bases separated the two germline ends. The germline V gene has CDR1 GTSNPN and CDR2 SVGIG (reference sequence). The CDR3 extends over 15 amino acids.

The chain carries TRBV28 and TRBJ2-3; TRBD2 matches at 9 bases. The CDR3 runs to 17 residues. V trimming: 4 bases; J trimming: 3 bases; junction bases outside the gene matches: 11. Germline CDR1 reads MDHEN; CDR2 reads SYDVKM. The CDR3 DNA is TGTGCCAGCAGTTCGCCCTCTAGCGGGGCGTTTACAGATACGCAGTATTTT. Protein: CASSSPSSGAFTDTQYF.

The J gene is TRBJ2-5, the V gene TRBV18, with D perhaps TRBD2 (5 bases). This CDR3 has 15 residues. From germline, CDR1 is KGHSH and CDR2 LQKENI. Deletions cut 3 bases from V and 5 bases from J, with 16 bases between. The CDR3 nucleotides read TGTGCCAGCTCACCTAATTCACTAGTAGGGGAGACCCAGTACTTC. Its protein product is CASSPNSLVGETQYF.

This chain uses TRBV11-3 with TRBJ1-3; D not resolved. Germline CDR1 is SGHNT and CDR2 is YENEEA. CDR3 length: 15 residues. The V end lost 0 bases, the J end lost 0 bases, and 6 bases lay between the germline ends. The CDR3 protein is CASSLDPGSGNTIYF. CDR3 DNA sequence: TGTGCCAGCAGCTTAGATCCAGGCTCTGGAAACACCATATATTTT.